These T cell receptor beta chains were read from a single sample in a study of shared clonotypes between healthy human individuals. Generated by immunoSEQ multiplex PCR, the TCRdb table keeps only in-frame clones and is missing some. The sample has some 650,000 clones; more than 95% are singletons. The sequencing input was naive CD4+ T cells sorted from blood. These receptors were taken from a woman aged 25 to 45 in good health. Both conserved end residues are part of each CDR3. The D gene is left open where the match is weak. A clone size is listed for some rows: how often the clone was seen (once, few, many), or a class if it is expanded.

v_call: TRBV9; clone_size: NA; d_call: NA; cdr3_length: 14; j_call: TRBJ1-5; cdr3_aa: CASSGDGLGQPQHF; cdr3_nt: TGTGCCAGCAGCGGGGACGGCTTGGGTCAGCCCCAGCATTTT
v_call: TRBV7-2; clone_size: NA; d_call: NA; cdr3_length: 12; j_call: TRBJ2-7; cdr3_aa: CASSRESYEQYF; cdr3_nt: TGTGCCAGCAGCCGCGAATCATACGAGCAGTACTTC
v_call: TRBV7-9; clone_size: NA; d_call: NA; cdr3_length: 15; j_call: TRBJ2-2; cdr3_aa: CASSRRDKNTGELFF; cdr3_nt: TGTGCCAGCAGCCGCCGGGACAAGAACACCGGGGAGCTGTTTTTT
v_call: TRBV19; clone_size: NA; d_call: TRBD1; cdr3_length: 17; j_call: TRBJ2-1; cdr3_aa: CASSIRKRQGIYNEQFF; cdr3_nt: TGTGCCAGTAGTATCCGCAAAAGACAGGGTATTTACAATGAGCAGTTCTTC
v_call: TRBV5-1; clone_size: NA; d_call: NA; cdr3_length: 14; j_call: TRBJ1-2; cdr3_aa: CASSQGPGSYGYTF; cdr3_nt: TGCGCCAGCAGCCAGGGCCCGGGTAGCTATGGCTACACCTTC
v_call: TRBV29-1; clone_size: NA; d_call: TRBD1; cdr3_length: 13; j_call: TRBJ2-5; cdr3_aa: CSVQQGAGETQYF; cdr3_nt: TGCAGCGTTCAACAGGGGGCGGGCGAGACCCAGTACTTC
v_call: TRBV7-9; clone_size: NA; d_call: NA; cdr3_length: 14; j_call: TRBJ1-1; cdr3_aa: CASTTDRRGTEAFF; cdr3_nt: TGTGCCAGCACAACTGATCGGAGGGGCACTGAAGCTTTCTTT
v_call: TRBV19; clone_size: NA; d_call: TRBD2; cdr3_length: 14; j_call: TRBJ2-7; cdr3_aa: CASRIAGGPAEQYF; cdr3_nt: TGTGCCAGTAGGATAGCGGGAGGGCCGGCCGAGCAGTACTTC
v_call: TRBV15; clone_size: NA; d_call: NA; cdr3_length: 15; j_call: TRBJ2-7; cdr3_aa: CATSREVATAYEQYF; cdr3_nt: TGTGCCACCAGCAGAGAGGTGGCGACAGCCTACGAGCAGTACTTC
v_call: TRBV5-1; clone_size: NA; d_call: NA; cdr3_length: 12; j_call: TRBJ2-3; cdr3_aa: CASSLGSDTQYF; cdr3_nt: TGCGCCAGCAGCTTAGGCTCCGACACGCAGTATTTT
v_call: TRBV5-5; clone_size: NA; d_call: TRBD2; cdr3_length: 17; j_call: TRBJ2-5; cdr3_aa: CASSHTLAGALGETQYF; cdr3_nt: TGTGCCAGCAGCCACACTCTAGCGGGAGCCCTCGGGGAGACCCAGTACTTC
v_call: TRBV29-1; clone_size: NA; d_call: NA; cdr3_length: 11; j_call: TRBJ2-5; cdr3_aa: CSVVGAETQYF; cdr3_nt: TGCAGCGTTGTAGGGGCCGAGACCCAGTACTTC
v_call: TRBV7-8; clone_size: NA; d_call: TRBD1; cdr3_length: 16; j_call: TRBJ2-3; cdr3_aa: CASSLGTGAGADTQYF; cdr3_nt: TGTGCCAGCAGCTTAGGGACAGGGGCGGGAGCAGATACGCAGTATTTT
v_call: TRBV12-5; clone_size: NA; d_call: NA; cdr3_length: 14; j_call: TRBJ2-7; cdr3_aa: CASVYPLCGYEQYF; cdr3_nt: TGTGCTAGTGTATACCCCCTCTGCGGCTACGAGCAGTACTTC
v_call: TRBV5-1; clone_size: NA; d_call: TRBD2; cdr3_length: 16; j_call: TRBJ2-1; cdr3_aa: CASSLAGLAAINEQFF; cdr3_nt: TGCGCCAGCAGCTTGGCCGGTCTAGCGGCAATCAATGAGCAGTTCTTC
v_call: TRBV2; clone_size: NA; d_call: TRBD1; cdr3_length: 16; j_call: TRBJ2-2; cdr3_aa: CASRLPGTGQAGELFF; cdr3_nt: TGTGCCAGCAGGTTACCCGGGACAGGGCAGGCCGGGGAGCTGTTTTTT
v_call: TRBV18; clone_size: NA; d_call: TRBD1; cdr3_length: 15; j_call: TRBJ1-1; cdr3_aa: CASSPPTGMNTEAFF; cdr3_nt: TGTGCCAGCTCACCACCGACAGGGATGAACACTGAAGCTTTCTTT
v_call: TRBV11-2; clone_size: NA; d_call: NA; cdr3_length: 15; j_call: TRBJ1-4; cdr3_aa: CASSLEVGRGEKLFF; cdr3_nt: TGTGCCAGCAGCTTAGAGGTCGGGAGAGGTGAAAAACTGTTTTTT
v_call: TRBV29-1; clone_size: NA; d_call: NA; cdr3_length: 14; j_call: TRBJ2-1; cdr3_aa: CSVERVLGGNEQFF; cdr3_nt: TGCAGCGTTGAAAGGGTATTAGGGGGAAATGAGCAGTTCTTC
v_call: TRBV2; clone_size: NA; d_call: NA; cdr3_length: 14; j_call: TRBJ1-1; cdr3_aa: CAIRLWGQPLGAFF; cdr3_nt: TGTGCCATCAGACTTTGGGGTCAGCCGTTGGGAGCTTTCTTT
v_call: TRBV4-1; clone_size: NA; d_call: NA; cdr3_length: 15; j_call: TRBJ2-7; cdr3_aa: CASSQVVGASGEQYF; cdr3_nt: TGCGCCAGCAGCCAAGTGGTAGGGGCGTCGGGAGAGCAGTACTTC
v_call: TRBV6-5; clone_size: NA; d_call: NA; cdr3_length: 14; j_call: TRBJ1-3; cdr3_aa: CASSYSLSGNTIYF; cdr3_nt: TGTGCCAGCAGTTACTCTTTATCTGGAAACACCATATATTTT
v_call: TRBV28; clone_size: NA; d_call: NA; cdr3_length: 15; j_call: TRBJ2-3; cdr3_aa: CASSPMTRRPDTQYF; cdr3_nt: TGTGCCAGCAGTCCAATGACCCGCAGGCCAGATACGCAGTATTTT
v_call: TRBV27; clone_size: NA; d_call: TRBD2; cdr3_length: 15; j_call: TRBJ2-1; cdr3_aa: CASSTRGSGNNEQFF; cdr3_nt: TGTGCCAGCAGTACCCGTGGTAGCGGGAACAATGAGCAGTTCTTC
v_call: TRBV5-5; clone_size: NA; d_call: TRBD2; cdr3_length: 15; j_call: TRBJ2-2; cdr3_aa: CASSGTSGYTGELFF; cdr3_nt: TGTGCCAGCAGCGGTACTAGCGGATACACCGGGGAGCTGTTTTTT
v_call: TRBV5-1; clone_size: NA; d_call: NA; cdr3_length: 14; j_call: TRBJ2-5; cdr3_aa: CASSFGRDPETQYF; cdr3_nt: TGCGCCAGCAGCTTCGGCCGGGACCCGGAGACCCAGTACTTC
v_call: TRBV15; clone_size: NA; d_call: NA; cdr3_length: 19; j_call: TRBJ1-6; cdr3_aa: CATSRDSGNLGSYNSPLHF; cdr3_nt: TGTGCCACCAGCAGAGATTCGGGGAACCTAGGCTCCTATAATTCACCCCTCCACTTT
v_call: TRBV30; clone_size: once; d_call: NA; cdr3_length: 11; j_call: TRBJ1-1; cdr3_aa: CAWRRGAEAFF; cdr3_nt: TGTGCCTGGAGGAGGGGTGCTGAAGCTTTCTTT
v_call: TRBV27; clone_size: NA; d_call: NA; cdr3_length: 14; j_call: TRBJ2-7; cdr3_aa: CASRGTGTNYEQYF; cdr3_nt: TGTGCCAGCAGGGGGACCGGGACCAACTACGAGCAGTACTTC
v_call: TRBV2; clone_size: NA; d_call: NA; cdr3_length: 12; j_call: TRBJ2-7; cdr3_aa: CASTRLTYEQYF; cdr3_nt: TGTGCCAGCACTAGGCTCACCTACGAGCAGTACTTC
v_call: TRBV5-5; clone_size: NA; d_call: NA; cdr3_length: 16; j_call: TRBJ2-1; cdr3_aa: CASSLGTQPRDNEQFF; cdr3_nt: TGTGCCAGCAGCTTGGGGACCCAGCCTCGAGACAATGAGCAGTTCTTC
v_call: TRBV4-1; clone_size: NA; d_call: NA; cdr3_length: 16; j_call: TRBJ1-5; cdr3_aa: CASSHGQLLSNQPQHF; cdr3_nt: TGCGCCAGCAGCCACGGGCAACTCCTTAGCAATCAGCCCCAGCATTTT
v_call: TRBV9; clone_size: NA; d_call: TRBD2; cdr3_length: 15; j_call: TRBJ2-3; cdr3_aa: CASSGRVGRTDTQYF; cdr3_nt: TGTGCCAGCAGCGGCAGGGTCGGGAGGACAGATACGCAGTATTTT
v_call: TRBV28; clone_size: NA; d_call: NA; cdr3_length: 14; j_call: TRBJ1-2; cdr3_aa: CASQSRYRRVGYTF; cdr3_nt: TGTGCCAGCCAGAGCCGCTACCGGAGGGTTGGCTACACCTTC
v_call: TRBV7-2; clone_size: NA; d_call: TRBD2; cdr3_length: 14; j_call: TRBJ2-7; cdr3_aa: CASRLAASSYEQYF; cdr3_nt: TGTGCCAGCAGACTAGCGGCGAGCTCCTACGAGCAGTACTTC
v_call: TRBV19; clone_size: NA; d_call: NA; cdr3_length: 14; j_call: TRBJ2-2; cdr3_aa: CASSIQGHTGELFF; cdr3_nt: TGTGCCAGTAGTATACAGGGGCACACCGGGGAGCTGTTTTTT
v_call: TRBV28; clone_size: NA; d_call: TRBD2; cdr3_length: 17; j_call: TRBJ2-7; cdr3_aa: CASSRTRGLVGSHEQYF; cdr3_nt: TGTGCCAGCAGCCGAACCCGTGGACTAGTAGGGTCACACGAGCAGTACTTC
v_call: TRBV4-1; clone_size: NA; d_call: NA; cdr3_length: 15; j_call: TRBJ1-3; cdr3_aa: CASSSIRPSGNTIYF; cdr3_nt: TGCGCCAGCAGTTCGATCAGGCCCTCTGGAAACACCATATATTTT
v_call: TRBV5-1; clone_size: NA; d_call: TRBD2; cdr3_length: 14; j_call: TRBJ2-5; cdr3_aa: CASSLRLAGETQYF; cdr3_nt: TGCGCCAGCAGCTTGAGACTAGCGGGAGAGACCCAGTACTTC
v_call: TRBV10-3; clone_size: NA; d_call: NA; cdr3_length: 15; j_call: TRBJ2-5; cdr3_aa: CAIRDLAPAVRKQYF; cdr3_nt: TGTGCCATCAGGGATCTGGCCCCGGCGGTGCGAAAGCAGTACTTC
v_call: TRBV5-1; clone_size: NA; d_call: NA; cdr3_length: 13; j_call: TRBJ2-7; cdr3_aa: CASSLGGRYEQYF; cdr3_nt: TGCGCCAGCAGCTTAGGGGGGCGGTACGAGCAGTACTTC
v_call: TRBV15; clone_size: NA; d_call: NA; cdr3_length: 15; j_call: TRBJ1-4; cdr3_aa: CATSRVNLGNEKLFF; cdr3_nt: TGTGCCACCAGCAGAGTAAACCTGGGTAATGAAAAACTGTTTTTT
v_call: TRBV4-1; clone_size: NA; d_call: TRBD1; cdr3_length: 16; j_call: TRBJ1-5; cdr3_aa: CASSQRPGGEGQPQHF; cdr3_nt: TGCGCCAGCAGCCAAAGGCCAGGGGGCGAAGGTCAGCCCCAGCATTTT
v_call: TRBV7-3; clone_size: NA; d_call: NA; cdr3_length: 15; j_call: TRBJ2-7; cdr3_aa: CASSWGQAPTYEQYF; cdr3_nt: TGTGCCAGCAGCTGGGGGCAGGCCCCTACCTACGAGCAGTACTTC
v_call: TRBV27; clone_size: NA; d_call: TRBD1; cdr3_length: 15; j_call: TRBJ2-2; cdr3_aa: CASRRSQGAVGELFF; cdr3_nt: TGTGCCAGCAGGAGAAGCCAGGGGGCGGTCGGGGAGCTGTTTTTT